These T cell receptor beta chains were read from a single sample in a study of blood T cell repertoires in COVID-19. Generated by immunoSEQ multiplex PCR, the TCRdb table keeps only in-frame clones and is missing some. The table includes 250,000 to 300,000 clones, about 86% detected once. The sample taken for sequencing was peripheral blood. The source of these receptors is a woman in her seventies with COVID-19, enrolled during active disease. Each CDR3 is given with its conserved first and last residue. A D gene is named only where the DNA matches it firmly. The size of a clone is reported for some rows only, either as once, few or many, or as a class for expanded clones.

v_call	j_call	clone_size	d_call	cdr3_nt	cdr3_aa
TRBV6-2/TRBV6-3	TRBJ1-5	.	.	TGTGCCAGCAGTTACTCTACAGGACCCAATCAGCCCCAGCATTTT	CASSYSTGPNQPQHF
TRBV6-1	TRBJ1-2	.	TRBD1	TGTGCCAGCAGACCCGCAGGGGGCGGCTACACCTTC	CASRPAGGGYTF
TRBV5-8	TRBJ2-7	.	TRBD2	TGTGCCAGCAGCCGCGGCGGGGGGTACTCCTACGAGCAGTACTTC	CASSRGGGYSYEQYF
TRBV25-1	TRBJ1-2	.	TRBD1	TGTGCCACCCTCCAGGGGGTTGGCTACACCTTC	CATLQGVGYTF
TRBV19	TRBJ2-2	few	.	TGTGCCAGTAGTATAATGGGGAGGAACACCGGGGAGCTGTTTTTT	CASSIMGRNTGELFF
TRBV19	TRBJ1-4	once	.	TGTGCCAGTAGTCACCTAGACAGGCGCGGAGAAAAACTGTTTTTT	CASSHLDRRGEKLFF
TRBV24-1	TRBJ2-3	.	TRBD2	TGTGCCACCAGTGCAAAACTAGCGGGGGGCCCAACAGATACGCAGTATTTT	CATSAKLAGGPTDTQYF
TRBV29-1	TRBJ1-2	.	.	TGCAGCGCCGAACAGGGTGGATATGGCTACACCTTC	CSAEQGGYGYTF
TRBV19	TRBJ1-2	.	TRBD1	TGTGCCACCAGACAGGGCCCGGACTATGGCTACACCTTC	CATRQGPDYGYTF
TRBV29-1	TRBJ2-2	.	.	TGCAGCGTTGAAATGGGGAGAGGCGTCACCGGGGAGCTGTTTTTT	CSVEMGRGVTGELFF
TRBV14	TRBJ2-5	.	.	TGTGCCAGCAGCCAGGGGGCGCGGAGCGAGACCCAGTACTTC	CASSQGARSETQYF
TRBV5-1	TRBJ2-2	.	TRBD2	TGCGCCAGCAGCTTGAGGGAGGGGACCGGGGAGCTGTTTTTT	CASSLREGTGELFF
TRBV5-6	TRBJ1-5	.	.	TGTGCCAGCAGCTTACTTCAGGGGAAAGGCAATCAGCCCCAGCATTTT	CASSLLQGKGNQPQHF
TRBV11-2	TRBJ2-2	.	.	TGTGCCGGGGAGAACAGGGACACCGGGGAGCTGTTTTTT	CAGENRDTGELFF
TRBV5-1	TRBJ2-7	.	.	TGCGCCAGCAGCTCCGCCGGGAACGAGCAGTACTTC	CASSSAGNEQYF
TRBV5-5	TRBJ2-4	.	TRBD1	TGTGCCAGCAGCTTGGGACAGGGGTCGGGAGCCAAAAACATTCAGTACTTC	CASSLGQGSGAKNIQYF
TRBV24-1	TRBJ2-2	.	.	TGTGCCACCAGTGACTGGGGGGTGGCCGGGGAGCTGTTTTTT	CATSDWGVAGELFF
TRBV6-6	TRBJ2-3	.	.	TGTGCCAGCAGTTATATGACAGAGCAAGATACGCAGTATTTT	CASSYMTEQDTQYF
TRBV11-2	TRBJ2-1	.	.	TGTGCCAGCAGCGCCCTGCGAGGGTACAATGAGCAGTTCTTC	CASSALRGYNEQFF
TRBV2	TRBJ1-3	.	.	TGTGCCATCACTCCCGGAGGATTGAGGCACTCTGGAAACACCATATATTTT	CAITPGGLRHSGNTIYF
TRBV27	TRBJ1-4	.	TRBD1	TGTGCCAGCAGTAGCCGGGACAGGGCCGCACCTAATGAAAAACTGTTTTTT	CASSSRDRAAPNEKLFF
TRBV5-5	TRBJ2-7	.	TRBD2	TGTGCCAGCAGCCCGAATCTAGCGGGGGCCTTCTCCTACGAGCAGTACTTC	CASSPNLAGAFSYEQYF
TRBV5-5	TRBJ1-5	.	.	TGTGCCAGCAGCTTGGCGGAGGTTTGGCAGCCCCAGCATTTT	CASSLAEVWQPQHF
TRBV4-1	TRBJ2-1	.	.	TGCGCCAGCAGCCAAGGACCAGCGTCATCCTACAATGAGCAGTTCTTC	CASSQGPASSYNEQFF
TRBV29-1	TRBJ1-5	few	TRBD1	TGCAGCGTTGGCGTAGGGACAGGGGGCGGTCAGCCCCAGCATTTT	CSVGVGTGGGQPQHF
TRBV2	TRBJ2-7	.	TRBD2	TGTGCCAGCAGTGAGACTAGCGGGACCTACGAGCAGTACTTC	CASSETSGTYEQYF
TRBV5-1	TRBJ2-3	once	.	TGCGCCAGCAGGAGGGATGGATTTAGCACAGATACGCAGTATTTT	CASRRDGFSTDTQYF
TRBV4-3	TRBJ2-7	.	TRBD2	TGCGCCAGCAGCCAAGAAACTAGCGCCTACTACGAGCAGTACTTC	CASSQETSAYYEQYF
TRBV9	TRBJ2-2	.	TRBD1	TGTGCCAGCAGCGTAGAACAGGGAGGGACAGGGCTAACCGGGGAGCTGTTTTTT	CASSVEQGGTGLTGELFF
TRBV5-1	TRBJ1-1	.	.	TGCGCCAGCAGCTTAGAAGTAGGAGCCATGAACACTGAAGCTTTCTTT	CASSLEVGAMNTEAFF
TRBV5-8	TRBJ2-5	once	TRBD1	TGTGCCAGCAGCTTTGCTCGACAGGGGAAGGAGACCCAGTACTTC	CASSFARQGKETQYF
TRBV3-1/TRBV3-2	TRBJ2-1	.	TRBD1	TGTGCCAGCAGCCAAGCAGGAGGGACAGGGCAGTTCTTC	CASSQAGGTGQFF
TRBV2	TRBJ2-2	.	.	TGTGCCACACTCGGGACAACCCTTCCAACCGGGGAGCTGTTTTTT	CATLGTTLPTGELFF
TRBV7-6	TRBJ1-2	.	TRBD1	TGTGCCAGCAGCTTTGGGTTGGGACAGAACTATGGCTACACCTTC	CASSFGLGQNYGYTF
TRBV5-6	TRBJ1-2	.	TRBD1	TGTGCCAGCAGCTTCTTACAGGGGGGTTACGGCTACACCTTC	CASSFLQGGYGYTF
TRBV5-1	TRBJ1-1	.	.	TGCGCCAGCAGCTACGACAGAAACACTGAAGCTTTCTTT	CASSYDRNTEAFF
TRBV27	TRBJ2-3	.	TRBD2	TGTGCCAGCAGTGTATCCCTAGCGGGGGCTAGCACAGATACGCAGTATTTT	CASSVSLAGASTDTQYF
TRBV5-1	TRBJ1-2	.	.	TGCGCCAGCAGCTTGGACGGGGCGGGGTACTATGGCTACACCTTC	CASSLDGAGYYGYTF
TRBV7-9	TRBJ2-3	.	.	TGTGCCAGCAGCTCTACAGGACCCAGTGATACGCAGTATTTT	CASSSTGPSDTQYF
TRBV12-5	TRBJ2-5	once	TRBD2	TGTGCTAGTGGTTTGGGACTAGCGGGGCAAGAGACCCAGTACTTC	CASGLGLAGQETQYF
TRBV6-5	TRBJ1-2	few	TRBD1	TGTGCCAGCAGCCAGGGGGCGACTGGCTACACCTTC	CASSQGATGYTF
TRBV4-1	TRBJ2-5	once	TRBD2	TGCGCCAGCAGCCTGACGACTAGCGGGGGGGCGGCGAAGACCCAGTACTTC	CASSLTTSGGAAKTQYF
TRBV15	TRBJ1-1	.	TRBD1	TGTGCCACCAGCAGAACAGGGGGAGAAGCTTTCTTT	CATSRTGGEAFF
TRBV5-4	TRBJ2-5	.	TRBD1	TGTGCCAGCAGCTTGGGCGACAGGGACCAAGAGACCCAGTACTTC	CASSLGDRDQETQYF
TRBV6-5	TRBJ1-1	.	.	TGTGCCAGCAGTTTTTCAGTTAACACTGAAGCTTTCTTT	CASSFSVNTEAFF